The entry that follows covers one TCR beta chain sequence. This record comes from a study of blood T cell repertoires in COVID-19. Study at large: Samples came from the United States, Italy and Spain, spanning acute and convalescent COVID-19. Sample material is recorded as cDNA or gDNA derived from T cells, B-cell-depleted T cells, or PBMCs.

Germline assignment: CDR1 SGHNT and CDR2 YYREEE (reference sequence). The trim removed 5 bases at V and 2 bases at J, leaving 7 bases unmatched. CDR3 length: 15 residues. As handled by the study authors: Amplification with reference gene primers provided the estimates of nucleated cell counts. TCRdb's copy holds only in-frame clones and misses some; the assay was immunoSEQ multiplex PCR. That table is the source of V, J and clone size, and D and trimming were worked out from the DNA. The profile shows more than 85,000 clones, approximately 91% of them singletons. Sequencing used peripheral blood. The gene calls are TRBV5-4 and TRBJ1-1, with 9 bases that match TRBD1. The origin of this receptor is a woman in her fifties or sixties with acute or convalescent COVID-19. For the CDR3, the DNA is TGTGCCAGCAGTTTGACAGGGGGGAGAAACACTGAAGCTTTCTTT. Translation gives CASSLTGGRNTEAFF. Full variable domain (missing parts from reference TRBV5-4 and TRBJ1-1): ETGVTQSPTHLIKTRGQQVTLRCSSQSGHNTVSWYQQALGQGPQFIFQYYREEENGRGNFPPRFSGLQFPNYSSELNVNALELDDSALYLCASSLTGGRNTEAFFGQGTRLTVV.